This entry describes one T cell receptor (beta chain). It differs at one base from a far larger clone, so likely a read error. Documented time point: before trial treatment. Priming of first-strand cDNA relied on TRAV- and TRBV-specific primers (covering alpha and beta chains). The PCR that amplified TCRs ran for about 18 cycles, relying on a constant-region primer and a V-primer adapter. MiXCR was run by TCRdb on the reads, yielding one entry per CDR3 protein. The sample lists around 69,000 distinct CDR3 sequences, more than 25% occurring once. The CDR3 consists of 15 residues. V lost 4 bases to trimming and J lost 8 bases, with 18 bases between them. The data originate from a study of low-dose radiotherapy and immunotherapy resistance in tumors. About the study: Cohort 1 got 0.5 Gy per fraction every 2 weeks, 6.5 Gy in total.

The specimen was PBMCs, collected before treatment. The J gene is TRBJ2-1, the V gene TRBV12-3 or TRBV12-4; TRBD2 is a possible D gene (5 bases). The sequence was collected from a female donor with ovarian cancer. The chain's CDR3 is CASSSFTQDGDEQFF. The CDR3 DNA sequence: TGTGCCAGCAGTTCCTTCACCCAGGACGGGGATGAGCAGTTCTTC.